This T cell receptor (beta chain) was obtained from a study of shared clonotypes between healthy human individuals. Overall study: Every donor yielded three CD4 naive, three CD4 memory, two CD8 naive and one CD8 memory plate.

Original data processing: Junction-only sequences without quality scores came from ImmunoSEQ, so filtering differed. Repertoires were generated with immunoSEQ multiplex PCR, while TCRdb's copy carries only in-frame clones and drops some. V and J calls and clone size are as listed in that table; D and trimming were resolved from the DNA. The sample lists 150,000 to 200,000 clones; over 85% were seen once. About this clone: As yet, its antigen is unknown.

Trimming stripped 3 bases from V and 0 bases from J, with 5 bases between. CDR1 and CDR2 from the germline V gene are SEHNR and FQNEAQ (reference sequence). The CDR3 runs 14 residues. Study-level findings and limits: Large depth notwithstanding, sorted-subset sequencing proved incomplete by rarefaction.

The gene calls are TRBV7-9 and TRBJ2-2; D unclear. This receptor was identified in a woman aged 25 to 39 in good health. Sample: naive CD4+ T cells sorted from blood. The subset here: CD45RA+ positively selected. The chain's CDR3 is CASSFGANTGELFF. CDR3 in DNA: TGTGCCAGCAGCTTTGGTGCGAACACCGGGGAGCTGTTTTTT.